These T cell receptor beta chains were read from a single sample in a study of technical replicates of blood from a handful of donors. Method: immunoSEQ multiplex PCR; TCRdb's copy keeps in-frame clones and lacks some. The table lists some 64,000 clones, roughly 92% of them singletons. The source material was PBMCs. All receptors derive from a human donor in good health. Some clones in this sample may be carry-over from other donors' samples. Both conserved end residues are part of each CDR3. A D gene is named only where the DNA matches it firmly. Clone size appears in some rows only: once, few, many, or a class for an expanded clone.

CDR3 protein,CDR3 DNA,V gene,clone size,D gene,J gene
CASSLGQGVAEAFF,TGTGCCAGCAGCTTGGGACAGGGGGTGGCTGAAGCTTTCTTT,TRBV5-6,once,TRBD1,TRBJ1-1
CASSPQDRVPSSEAFF,TGTGCCAGCTCACCCCAGGACAGGGTTCCGTCCTCTGAAGCTTTCTTT,TRBV18,NA,TRBD1,TRBJ1-1
CASSYSGPVTNEKLFF,TGTGCCAGCAGTTACTCCGGTCCCGTAACTAATGAAAAACTGTTTTTT,TRBV6-5,NA,NA,TRBJ1-4
CASSDSQGTDTQYF,TGTGCCAGCAGTGACTCACAGGGGACAGATACGCAGTATTTT,TRBV6-4,NA,TRBD1,TRBJ2-3
CASSFGTLNSPLHF,TGTGCCAGCAGTTTCGGGACTCTTAATTCACCCCTCCACTTT,TRBV6-5,NA,NA,TRBJ1-6
CASSQDAGEGTQYF,TGTGCCAGCAGCCAAGATGCAGGTGAGGGGACCCAGTACTTC,TRBV4-2,once,NA,TRBJ2-5
CASSNRGMNTEAFF,TGTGCCAGCAGCAACAGGGGCATGAACACTGAAGCTTTCTTT,TRBV27,NA,TRBD1,TRBJ1-1
CASSRQGEETQYF,TGTGCCAGCAGCCGACAGGGGGAAGAGACCCAGTACTTC,TRBV7-9,NA,TRBD1,TRBJ2-5
CASSQRLGSGGRKDNEQFF,TGCGCCAGCAGCCAACGCTTAGGATCGGGCGGGAGAAAGGACAATGAGCAGTTCTTC,TRBV4-3,NA,TRBD2,TRBJ2-1
CASSQGGGPAEAFF,TGTGCCAGCTCACAAGGAGGGGGCCCGGCTGAAGCTTTCTTT,TRBV18,once,TRBD1,TRBJ1-1
CASREGANVLTF,TGTGCCAGCAGAGAGGGGGCCAACGTCCTGACTTTC,TRBV2,NA,NA,TRBJ2-6
CAIRGGLATGEDTQYF,TGTGCCATCAGAGGGGGACTAGCAACGGGGGAAGATACGCAGTATTTT,TRBV10-3,NA,TRBD2,TRBJ2-3
CASSVGRTSGYNEQFF,TGTGCCAGCAGCGTAGGTCGAACTAGCGGGTACAATGAGCAGTTCTTC,TRBV9,NA,TRBD2,TRBJ2-1
CASSFPGLAGGQTQYF,TGTGCCAGCAGCTTCCCGGGACTAGCGGGAGGACAGACCCAGTACTTC,TRBV7-2,NA,TRBD2,TRBJ2-5
CASSPDRGGYEQYF,TGTGCCAGCAGCCCGGACAGGGGGGGCTACGAGCAGTACTTC,TRBV27,NA,TRBD1,TRBJ2-7
CASSPQGGLVDEQFF,TGCGCCAGCAGCCCCCAGGGCGGATTAGTGGATGAGCAGTTCTTC,TRBV5-1,NA,NA,TRBJ2-1
CASRGGSSYEQYF,TGTGCCAGCAGGGGCGGGAGTTCCTACGAGCAGTACTTC,TRBV2,once,TRBD2,TRBJ2-7
CASSQGTGSLGEQFF,TGCGCCAGCAGCCAAGGGACGGGAAGCTTAGGTGAGCAGTTCTTC,TRBV4-3,NA,NA,TRBJ2-1
CASRPDRERFSTDTQYF,TGTGCCAGCAGGCCAGACAGGGAACGGTTTAGCACAGATACGCAGTATTTT,TRBV6-4,NA,TRBD1,TRBJ2-3
CAWSGTGTTGGYTF,TGTGCCTGGAGTGGAACCGGGACAACAGGTGGCTACACCTTC,TRBV30,NA,NA,TRBJ1-2
CASQGGPPYEQYF,TGCGCCAGCCAAGGGGGCCCTCCCTACGAGCAGTACTTC,TRBV5-1,NA,TRBD1,TRBJ2-7
CASSLASGGNTIYF,TGCGCCAGCAGCTTGGCTTCCGGTGGAAACACCATATATTTT,TRBV5-1,NA,NA,TRBJ1-3
CATSRDGGAGHEQYF,TGTGCCACCAGCAGAGATGGGGGGGCGGGCCACGAGCAGTACTTC,TRBV15,NA,NA,TRBJ2-7
CASSLLEDRAAKNIQYF,TGTGCCAGCAGTCTCCTAGAAGACAGAGCAGCCAAAAACATTCAGTACTTC,TRBV27,NA,NA,TRBJ2-4
CASSGQFGYTF,TGTGCCAGCAGTGGACAGTTTGGCTACACCTTC,TRBV28,NA,NA,TRBJ1-2
CASSLGLDRKYEQYF,TGTGCCAGCAGCTTGGGGCTTGACAGGAAGTACGAGCAGTACTTC,TRBV7-3,NA,NA,TRBJ2-7
CASSAAGLVLNEQFF,TGTGCCAGCAGCGCCGCGGGACTAGTGTTAAATGAGCAGTTCTTC,TRBV9,NA,TRBD2,TRBJ2-1
CASSLDRGDEQYF,TGTGCCAGCAGCTTAGATAGGGGTGACGAGCAGTACTTC,TRBV7-6,NA,NA,TRBJ2-7
CASSVAMASGATDTQYF,TGTGCCAGCAGCGTAGCCATGGCTAGCGGGGCCACAGATACGCAGTATTTT,TRBV9,once,TRBD2,TRBJ2-3
CASSIAAGGTEAFF,TGTGCCAGTAGTATAGCGGCAGGGGGCACTGAAGCTTTCTTT,TRBV19,NA,TRBD1,TRBJ1-1
CASEQSGRGNEQFF,TGTGCCAGCGAGCAGAGCGGGAGAGGCAATGAGCAGTTCTTC,TRBV19,once,TRBD2,TRBJ2-1
CASGSGLAGPGEETQYF,TGTGCTAGTGGCTCCGGACTAGCGGGACCGGGAGAAGAGACCCAGTACTTC,TRBV12-5,NA,TRBD2,TRBJ2-5
CASSPGRTYEQYF,TGCGCCAGCTCCCCCGGGAGGACCTACGAGCAGTACTTC,TRBV5-1,NA,TRBD2,TRBJ2-7
CASSSGFGQPQHF,TGTGCCAGCTCGTCAGGGTTTGGTCAGCCCCAGCATTTT,TRBV18,NA,NA,TRBJ1-5
CASSERNSPLHF,TGTGCCAGCTCAGAGAGGAATTCACCCCTCCACTTT,TRBV18,once,NA,TRBJ1-6
CASSLHLAGAISSQYF,TGTGCCAGCAGCCTCCACCTAGCGGGGGCCATATCTTCCCAGTACTTC,TRBV7-8,NA,TRBD2,TRBJ2-5
CASSPVPPEQFF,TGTGCCAGCAGCCCCGTCCCTCCTGAGCAGTTCTTC,TRBV5-5,NA,NA,TRBJ2-1